This T cell receptor beta chain derives from a study of Graves' ophthalmopathy and Graves' hyperthyroidism. Study-wide background: Blood was drawn at initial diagnosis, before any treatment.

Overall study findings and caveats: Ophthalmopathy progression predictions by the model showed approximately 79% specificity and approximately 70% sensitivity. Thyroid clonotypes that were expanded above 0.001 frequency mostly also appeared in blood.

As to this clonotype: What it recognizes is unknown.

The authors amplified TCR beta CDR3 regions from RNA transcripts. First-round RT-PCR employed HTBI primers, with a second-round multiplex PCR after it. TCRdb ran MiXCR on the multiplex PCR reads and lists one entry per CDR3 protein. Altogether under 200,000 distinct CDR3 sequences are present, about 40% being singletons, with the ten largest covering approximately 6.3%. PBMCs came from more than 8 ml of fresh peripheral blood. This CDR3 comprises 15 residues. Germline CDR1 and CDR2: MDHEN and SYDVKM. Trimming took off 7 bases at V and 5 bases at J, with 18 bases between the two ends. The sequenced sample was peripheral blood. The sequence derives from a woman aged 40 to 50 with Graves' ophthalmopathy. The rearrangement uses TRBV28 and TRBJ1-5; D may be TRBD1 (5 bases). Written as DNA, the CDR3 is TGTGCCAGCATCACAGGTGGTCGGTACGATCAGCCCCAGCATTTT. Translating it yields CASITGGRYDQPQHF.